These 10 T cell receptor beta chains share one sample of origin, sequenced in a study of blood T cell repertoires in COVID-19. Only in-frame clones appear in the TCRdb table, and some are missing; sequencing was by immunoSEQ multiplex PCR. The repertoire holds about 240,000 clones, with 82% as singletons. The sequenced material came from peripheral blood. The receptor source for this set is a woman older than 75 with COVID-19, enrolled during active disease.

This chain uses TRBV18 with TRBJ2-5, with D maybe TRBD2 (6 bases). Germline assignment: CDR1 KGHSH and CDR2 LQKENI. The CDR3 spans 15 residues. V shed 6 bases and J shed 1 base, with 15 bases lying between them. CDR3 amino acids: CASSRGDSAQETQYF. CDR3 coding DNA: TGTGCCAGCTCCCGCGGGGATTCTGCCCAAGAGACCCAGTACTTC.

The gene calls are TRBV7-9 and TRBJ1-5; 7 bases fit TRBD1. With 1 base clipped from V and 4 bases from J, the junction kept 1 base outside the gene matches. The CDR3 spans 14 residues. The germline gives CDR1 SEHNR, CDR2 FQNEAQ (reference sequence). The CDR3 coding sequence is TGTGCCAGCAGCTTAGACAGGGGAAATCAGCCCCAGCATTTT. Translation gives CASSLDRGNQPQHF.

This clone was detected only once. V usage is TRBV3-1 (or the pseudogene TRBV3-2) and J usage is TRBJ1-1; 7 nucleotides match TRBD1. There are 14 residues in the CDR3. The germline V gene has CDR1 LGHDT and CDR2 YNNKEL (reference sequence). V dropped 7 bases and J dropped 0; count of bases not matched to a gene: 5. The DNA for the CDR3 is TGTGCCAGCACCCGAGGGGGCTTGAACACTGAAGCTTTCTTT. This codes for CASTRGGLNTEAFF.

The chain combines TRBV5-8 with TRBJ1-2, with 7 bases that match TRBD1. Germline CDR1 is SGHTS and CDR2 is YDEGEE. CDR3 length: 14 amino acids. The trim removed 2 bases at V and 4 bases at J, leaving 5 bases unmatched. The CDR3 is CASSFGNRGYGYTF. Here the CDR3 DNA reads TGTGCCAGCAGCTTCGGGAACAGGGGCTATGGCTACACCTTC.

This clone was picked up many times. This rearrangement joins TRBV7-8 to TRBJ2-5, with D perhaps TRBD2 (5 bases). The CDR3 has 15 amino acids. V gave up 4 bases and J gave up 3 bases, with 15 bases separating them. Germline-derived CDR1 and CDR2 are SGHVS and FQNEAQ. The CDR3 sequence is CASSSSRGYEETQYF. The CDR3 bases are TGTGCCAGCAGCTCATCCCGGGGTTACGAAGAGACCCAGTACTTC.

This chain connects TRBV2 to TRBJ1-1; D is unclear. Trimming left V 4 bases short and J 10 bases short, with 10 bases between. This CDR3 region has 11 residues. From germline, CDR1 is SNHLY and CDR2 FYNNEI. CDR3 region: CASSGYGGAFF. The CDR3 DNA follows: TGTGCCAGCAGTGGCTACGGTGGAGCTTTCTTT.

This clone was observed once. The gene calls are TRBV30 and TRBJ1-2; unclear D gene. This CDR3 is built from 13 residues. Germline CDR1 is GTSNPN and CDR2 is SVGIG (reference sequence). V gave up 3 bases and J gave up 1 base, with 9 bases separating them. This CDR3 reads CAWRSDINYGYTF. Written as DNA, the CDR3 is TGTGCCTGGAGATCCGACATTAACTATGGCTACACCTTC.

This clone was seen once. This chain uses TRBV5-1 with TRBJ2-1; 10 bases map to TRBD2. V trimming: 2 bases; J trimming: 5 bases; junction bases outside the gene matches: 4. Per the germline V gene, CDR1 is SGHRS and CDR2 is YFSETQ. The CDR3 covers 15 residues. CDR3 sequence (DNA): TGCGCCAGCAGCTTTATAGCGGGGGGAAACAATGAGCAGTTCTTC. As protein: CASSFIAGGNNEQFF.

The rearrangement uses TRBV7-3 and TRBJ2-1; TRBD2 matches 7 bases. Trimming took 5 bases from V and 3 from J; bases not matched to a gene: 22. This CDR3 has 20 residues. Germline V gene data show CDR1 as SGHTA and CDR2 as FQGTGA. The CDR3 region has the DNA TGTGCCAGCAGCAAAAATGTCCAAGGATCTAGCGGTACCTTCTACAATGAGCAGTTCTTC. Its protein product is CASSKNVQGSSGTFYNEQFF. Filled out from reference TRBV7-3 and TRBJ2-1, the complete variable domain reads GAGVSQTPSNKVTEKGKYVELRCDPISGHTALYWYRQSLGQGPEFLIYFQGTGAADDSGLPNDRFFAVRPEGSVSTLKIQRTERGDSAVYLCASSKNVQGSSGTFYNEQFFGPGTRLTVL.

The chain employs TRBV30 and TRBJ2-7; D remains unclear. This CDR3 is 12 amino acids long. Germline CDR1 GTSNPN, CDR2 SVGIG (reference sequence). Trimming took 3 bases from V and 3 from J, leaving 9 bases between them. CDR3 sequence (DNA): TGTGCCTGGAGCAAATTTTTCTACGAGCAGTACTTC. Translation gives CAWSKFFYEQYF.